This T cell receptor beta chain was identified during a study of cytotoxic CD8 clonotypes in ibrutinib-treated CLL (TCRdb year 2021). Background on the whole study: In this cohort, approximately 15 patients were treatment-naive and approximately 10 were relapsed/refractory, while around 18 had unmutated IGHV. Responses were partial in around 24 patients and complete in 2; after median 68 months follow-up, around 15 stayed in remission and some twelve progressed. Samples at response were collected after a median of roughly 13 months of treatment, with a range of 6 to 36 months. An average of around 250,000 productive templates and 94,082 productive rearrangements was obtained per sample. Longitudinal samples were available for about 30% of the roughly 86 trial participants. Cryopreserved peripheral blood mononuclear cells were collected at three points: before therapy, at response, and at either sustained remission or disease progression. All remission and progressive disease samples were collected while patients were still receiving ibrutinib.

On a MiSeq, deep resolution sequencing aimed for a depth between 1 in 1 million and 1 in 200,000 T cells, with each clonotype covered about 9.2x on average. TCR beta libraries were generated with the immunoSEQ hsTCRB Kit. As for how the authors treated the data: Data were analyzed with ImmunoSEQ Data Assistant and ImmunoSEQ Analyzer, with V, D and J genes assigned per IMGT definitions. Clonality, which ranges from 0 to 1, was calculated by subtracting the normalized Shannon entropy of productive rearrangement frequencies from one. Public clonotype analysis was restricted to overrepresented clonotypes comprising at least 0.05% of each patient's repertoire. Around 13 age-matched healthy donor repertoires from immuneACCESS were used as controls for clonality. TCRdb obtained this table from immuneACCESS and retained in-frame rearrangements with V and J assigned. These tables miss some clones; where compared with another copy, unresolved V genes account for less than half of the shortfall, and the remainder is unexplained. The D gene and trimming were derived from the DNA, and the V and J assignments and clone size from that table. In all, the sample holds 25,000 to 30,000 clones, and around three quarters of those were seen once. Together, the top ten hold around 55% of the sample.

The paper's findings and limits, for the study overall: At ibrutinib response clonality went up, during sustained remission it held steady, and at progression it dropped back toward baseline. Sampling times were not matched between sustained-remission and progressing patients, and lymph node repertoires were not studied. Baseline clonality exceeded that of age-matched healthy donors and correlated strongly with circulating CD8+ T-cell counts. Public clonotypes were rare and either shrank or stayed stable during treatment, and the rise in clonality at ibrutinib response reflected expansion of private clonotypes.

The intended sense of this specimen's time point label: approximately 25 months on ibrutinib. For TCR beta library preparation, roughly 2 micrograms of genomic DNA was extracted from cryopreserved PBMCs. High-throughput TCR beta sequencing was performed on longitudinal blood samples from CLL patients receiving ibrutinib monotherapy. The patients took part in an open-label, single-center phase 2 trial of ibrutinib monotherapy. From the cysteine through the phenylalanine, the CDR3 covers 14 amino acids. Solely the CDR3 DNA is kept, with 42 bases framed from the first base. V ends up 4 bases short and J 9 bases short, with an unmatched junction base count of 11. CDR1 SGHRS and CDR2 YFSETQ are derived from the germline V gene. As regards this clone: No cognate antigen has been identified for it. No much larger clone is present one base from it, and per-base qualities are unavailable.

This specimen was PBMCs, taken after 24 months of ibrutinib treatment. The V gene is TRBV5-1 and the J gene is TRBJ2-5, and 8 junctional nucleotides match TRBD1. The TCR was taken from a human donor with chronic lymphocytic leukemia. The sequence in DNA is TGCGCCAGCAGCCTTGCAGGGGGCCAAGTTTCCCAGTACTTC. Translated, it reads CASSLAGGQVSQYF.